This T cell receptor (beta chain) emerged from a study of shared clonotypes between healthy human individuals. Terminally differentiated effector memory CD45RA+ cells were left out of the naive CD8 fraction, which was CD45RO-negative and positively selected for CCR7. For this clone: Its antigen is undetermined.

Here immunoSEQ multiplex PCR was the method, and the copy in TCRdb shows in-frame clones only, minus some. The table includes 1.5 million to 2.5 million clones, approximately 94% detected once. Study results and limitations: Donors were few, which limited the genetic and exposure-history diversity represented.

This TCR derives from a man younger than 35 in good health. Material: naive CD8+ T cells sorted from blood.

CDR3 sequence: CASSQDLSGLWGYTF. CDR3 DNA: TGTGCCAGCAGCCAAGATCTATCGGGACTGTGGGGCTACACCTTC. The rearrangement uses TRBV4-2 and TRBJ1-2, with TRBD1 as a possible D gene (5 bases). V was trimmed by 0 bases and J by 8 bases, leaving 16 bases between them. CDR1 and CDR2 from the germline V gene are LGHNA and YNFKEQ. CDR3 size: 15 residues.